This TCR beta chain stems from a study of T cell responses to AZD1222 COVID-19 vaccine (dated by TCRdb to the early 2020s). For the study in its entirety: A total of 230 to 250 trial participants underwent TCR sequencing, of whom roughly 210 received two doses of AZD1222 and some 25 received two doses of the MenACWY control vaccine. Enrollment into the trials was organized by age into subgroups of 18-55, 56-69 and 70-plus years, and those subgroups contained roughly 150, 30 and 60 TCR-sequenced participants, respectively.

Study-wide conclusions, independent of this receptor: After two AZD1222 doses, both the breadth and the depth of spike-specific TCRs were significantly higher than at day 0 and than in MenACWY recipients. Participants were mostly white British, with more females than males. The authors suggested clonal diversity may have been underestimated. Conclusions about previously exposed vaccinees were limited because only 5 or 6 AZD1222 recipients were SARS-CoV-2 seropositive at baseline. Reportedly, almost half of the unique spike-specific TCRs recognized epitopes lying outside the regions that are mutated in the B.1.351 and B.1.1.7 variants. CD4 TCRs associated with the vaccine covered the entire spike protein, and the dominant responses were in regions 160-218 and 743-854. In the small 56-69-year group, the increase in depth fell short of significance, most likely because of low power. Because no samples from the day 14 peak response were available, repertoires could be characterized only after the peak T cell response.

Sample time point, as interpreted from the label and publication: about 28 days (+/-7) after the second vaccine dose. AZD1222 recipients whose second dose came at about 4 weeks and those whose second dose came at about 12 weeks were combined into one group, since spike-specific TCR depth and breadth did not differ between the two schedules. The vaccinee samples were drawn from two UK trials, COV001 and COV002, one of which was a single-blind randomized controlled phase 2/3 trial testing AZD1222 (ChAdOx1 nCoV-19) in healthy adults. Trial participant PBMC samples were collected at day 0 and day 28 after the second dose for TCRbeta chain sequencing. In regard to this clone: Its antigen is currently not known. It has no much larger one-base neighbor in the sample; base qualities were not kept.

The CDR3 regions of human TCRbeta chains were analyzed by immunosequencing. The original pipeline was this. Repertoire TCRs were matched against a reference library of SARS-CoV-2-specific TCRs generated with the MIRA antigen-specificity platform. Breadth was defined as the fraction of unique TCRs that were SARS-CoV-2-associated. Depth was defined as the fraction of total T cells that were SARS-CoV-2-associated. Using the MIRA data, each spike-specific TCR was mapped to the spike region that the TCR reacts to and placed in a CD4 or CD8 class. Log10-transformed breadth and depth values were compared by one-way ANOVA with Sidak's multiple comparisons tests. TCRdb provides this immuneACCESS table in a form limited to in-frame rearrangements. Some clones are lacking; in checked studies, under half of them reflect an unresolved V gene, and why the rest are absent is not known. The V and J calls and clone size were taken over from that table, and D and trimming were inferred from the DNA. Here the sample has around 20,000 clones; roughly 83% occur a single time. About 16% of the sample belongs to the ten largest clones.

This receptor was identified in an adult who received the AZD1222 COVID-19 vaccine. The sequencing here drew on peripheral blood, taken 28 days after the second AZD1222 dose.

The nucleotide sequence reads as follows: TGTGCCAGCAGCCTCCGGGACACGGAGGAAGAGCAGTACTTC. This translates into CASSLRDTEEEQYF. The chain couples TRBV13 to TRBJ2-7, with a tentative D gene TRBD1 over 6 matching bases. CDR1 and CDR2, looked up from the germline V gene (reference sequence), are PRHDT and FYEKMQ. Inclusive of the bounding cysteine and phenylalanine, the CDR3 is 14 residues long. The entry retains the CDR3 DNA only, 42 bases that are in frame from base 1. V lost 5 bases and J lost 7 bases; the stretch between them is 18 bases long.